Given below is one TCR beta chain in context. This sample was included in a study of shared clonotypes between healthy human individuals. Positively selected for CCR7, the CD45RO-negative cells used as naive CD8 cells excluded terminally differentiated effector memory CD45RA+ cells. HIV-negative, healthy adults without recent acute infections or vaccinations were the donors. A deep-level run was used for the assay. Study processing details: Junction-only immunoSEQ sequences carried no quality scores, so filtering differed. Method: immunoSEQ multiplex PCR; TCRdb's copy keeps in-frame clones and lacks some. The V and J calls and the clone size are those of that table, but D and trimming were determined from the DNA. The table records 760,000 or so clones, just over 95% of them present only once. The germline CDR1 and CDR2 sequences are KGHSH and LQKENI. The ends were cut back, 0 bases at V and 5 bases at J, with 13 bases in the middle. CDR3 length: 16 residues.

The sample consisted of naive CD8+ T cells sorted from blood. This TCR derives from a young man in good health. The J gene is TRBJ2-2, the V gene TRBV18; the D gene could be TRBD1 or TRBD2 (5 bases each). The CDR3: CASSPPGTEFTGELFF. Written as DNA, the CDR3 is TGTGCCAGCTCACCACCCGGGACGGAATTTACCGGGGAGCTGTTTTTT.